This TCR beta chain was recorded in a study of T cells in Graves' hyperthyroidism and ophthalmopathy. In this sample, this clonotype turned up a few times. The antigen is not known. The CDR3 contains 16 residues. V was trimmed by 3 bases and J by 5 bases, leaving 19 bases between them. Germline V CDR1 and CDR2: DFQATT, SNEGSKA (reference sequence). Study-wide results and limits: Most thyroid clonotypes that were expanded above 0.001 also turned up in blood. Prediction of ophthalmopathy progression came a median around 6.1 months pre-onset.

RNA transcripts were the template for amplifying TCR beta CDR3 regions. When the TCR CDR3 underwent first-round RT-PCR, the HTBI primer set was used. Each CDR3 protein is one row after TCRdb ran MiXCR on the multiplex PCR reads. Of some 500,000 distinct CDR3 sequences in the sample, less than 25% were seen once. Uncontrolled infections, other autoimmune diseases, pregnancy or lactation led to exclusion of patients. From approximately 9.3 ml of fresh peripheral blood, PBMCs were isolated. Sequenced input: blood. This rearrangement joins TRBV20-1 to TRBJ2-2, with D possibly TRBD2 on 5 matching bases. The clonotype was recovered from a woman in her twenties or thirties with Graves' ophthalmopathy. This chain's CDR3 is CSARGILGLTTGELFF. The CDR3 coding sequence is TGCAGTGCTAGGGGCATACTAGGACTTACTACCGGGGAGCTGTTTTTT.